The 28 T cell receptor beta chains below come from one sample, sequenced in a study of control samples from healthy donors and cancer patients. TCRdb keeps only in-frame clones here, not all; method: immunoSEQ multiplex PCR. Among roughly 80,000 clones listed, 70% to 90% were seen once. Sequencing was done on a sample of blood. The receptors here all came from a woman aged 45-59 years in good health.

The V gene is TRBV3-1 (or the pseudogene TRBV3-2), the J gene TRBJ1-5; D gene unclear. The V end lost 5 bases, the J end lost 2 bases, and 7 bases lay between the germline ends. This CDR3 region has 13 residues. Germline CDR1 reads LGHDT; CDR2 reads YNNKEL (reference sequence). The CDR3 spells CASSGTGNQPQHF. The CDR3 DNA reads TGTGCCAGCAGCGGAACGGGCAATCAGCCCCAGCATTTT.

V and J are TRBV12-3 or TRBV12-4 and TRBJ2-2; D remains ambiguous. The CDR3 extends over 13 amino acids. V dropped 2 bases and J dropped 4 bases, with 5 bases sitting between them. In DNA form, the CDR3 reads TGTGCCAGCAGTTTACAGAGCACCGGGGAGCTGTTTTTT. Translated: CASSLQSTGELFF.

V usage is TRBV2 and J usage is TRBJ1-2; D unresolved. Trimming stripped 6 bases from V and 0 bases from J, with 5 bases between. Germline lookup yields CDR1 SNHLY and CDR2 FYNNEI. The CDR3 has 12 amino acids. The CDR3 region has the DNA TGTGCCAGCAGCACCTCTAACTATGGCTACACCTTC. Translating gives CASSTSNYGYTF. The full variable domain, with the rest looked up from reference TRBV2 and TRBJ1-2, is EPEVTQTPSHQVTQMGQEVILRCVPISNHLYFYWYRQILGQKVEFLVSFYNNEISEKSEIFDDQFSVERPDGSNFTLKIRSTKLEDSAMYFCASSTSNYGYTFGSGTRLTVV.

The chain links TRBV29-1 to TRBJ1-1, with a possible D match to TRBD1 (6 bases). The CDR3 runs 14 residues. Trimming stripped 7 bases from V and 2 bases from J, with 17 bases between. Germline V gene sequence: CDR1 SQVTM, CDR2 ANQGSEA. The CDR3 bases are TGCAGCGCTCTAACCATGACAGGAAACACTGAAGCTTTCTTT. Residues: CSALTMTGNTEAFF.

This sequence joins TRBV4-1 and TRBJ2-3, with TRBD1 identical over 9 bases. Trimming cost V 0 bases and J 3 bases; bases outside gene matches: 10. CDR3 size: 18 residues. The germline V gene encodes CDR1 MGHRA and CDR2 YSYEKL. The CDR3 here is CASSQDSRAGQGTDTQYF. For the CDR3, the DNA is TGCGCCAGCAGCCAAGATAGTCGGGCGGGACAGGGAACAGATACGCAGTATTTT.

The rearrangement links TRBV5-1 to TRBJ2-7, with 8 bases fitting TRBD1. CDR1 is SGHRS and CDR2 is YFSETQ in the germline V gene. Trimming at V came to 7 bases and at J to 2 bases, leaving 8 bases not matched to a gene. The CDR3 is made up of 14 amino acids. CDR3 region: CASGIGQGPYEQYF. The CDR3 region has the DNA TGCGCCAGCGGGATCGGACAGGGACCCTACGAGCAGTACTTC.

V gene TRBV6-6 combines with J gene TRBJ1-5; D unclear. Germline-derived CDR1 and CDR2 are MNHNY and SVGAGI (reference sequence). V lost 2 bases and J lost 6, with 11 bases in between. This CDR3 spans 14 amino acids. The CDR3: CASSYEGSGQPQHF. The CDR3 region has the DNA TGTGCCAGCAGTTACGAGGGCTCTGGTCAGCCCCAGCATTTT.

This chain links TRBV5-1 with TRBJ1-3; 8 bases fit TRBD1. CDR3 length equals 18 residues. The V and J ends lost 2 bases and 4 bases, in that order; junction bases with no gene match: 14. Germline V CDR1 and CDR2: SGHRS, YFSETQ. As DNA, the CDR3 is TGCGCCAGCAGCTTCCGTCCACAAATGACAGGGGAAGGAAACACCATATATTTT. Translation gives CASSFRPQMTGEGNTIYF. Based on the CDR3 plus reference TRBV5-1 and TRBJ1-3, the full variable domain is KAGVTQTPRYLIKTRGQQVTLSCSPISGHRSVSWYQQTPGQGLQFLFEYFSETQRNKGNFPGRFSGRQFSNSRSEMNVSTLELGDSALYLCASSFRPQMTGEGNTIYFGEGSWLTVV.

This clone appeared once. CDR3 bases: TGTGCCAGTAGTCTAAGACCGACAGGGGGTAGCAATCAGCCCCAGCATTTT. As protein: CASSLRPTGGSNQPQHF. The chain combines TRBV19 with TRBJ1-5; TRBD1 aligns across 9 bases. The junction had 8 bases not matched to a gene; V was cut back by 5 bases and J by 0 bases. The germline V gene has CDR1 LNHDA and CDR2 SQIVND (reference sequence). The CDR3 runs 17 residues.

The sample holds one count of this clone. The V gene is TRBV11-2, the J gene TRBJ1-2; D possibly corresponds to TRBD1 (5 bases). CDR3 length: 17 residues. Trimming removed 1 base at V and 5 bases at J, with 20 bases between. CDR1 is SGHAT, CDR2 FQNNGV, per germline. The CDR3 DNA reads as TGTGCCAGCAGCTTAGGCTTTTCGGGGGGAGTAGGGTATGGCTACACCTTC. Translating gives CASSLGFSGGVGYGYTF.

The rearrangement joins TRBV5-1 to TRBJ1-2, with 9 bases aligning to TRBD1. V lost 3 bases and J lost 8; bases outside the gene matches: 8. Per the germline V gene, CDR1 is SGHRS and CDR2 is YFSETQ. This CDR3 comprises 14 residues. CDR3 DNA sequence: TGCGCCAGCAGCTCCGGGACAGGGACTTTGGGCTACACCTTC. It is translated as CASSSGTGTLGYTF.

V usage is TRBV3-1 (or the pseudogene TRBV3-2) and J usage is TRBJ2-7; D is unresolved. V gave up 3 bases and J gave up 7 bases, with 13 bases separating them. The CDR3 sequence is 13 residues long. CDR1 LGHDT and CDR2 YNNKEL come from the germline V gene (reference sequence). For the CDR3, the DNA is TGTGCCAGCAGCCAGAGCAGTCACGGGGAGCAGTACTTC. It yields the protein CASSQSSHGEQYF.

The J gene is TRBJ1-4, the V gene TRBV14; tentatively, D is TRBD1 (6 bases). Germline CDR1 is SGHDN and CDR2 is FVKESK. The V gene lost 1 base and the J gene lost 7 bases, with 13 bases spanning the gap. CDR3 length equals 15 residues. The CDR3 DNA reads as TGTGCCAGCAGCCAAGGGCTCGGGGGCCCTGAAAAACTGTTTTTT. This gives the protein CASSQGLGGPEKLFF.

Only one count was recorded for this clone. The chain joins TRBV7-2 to TRBJ1-5, with TRBD1 matching 9 bases. CDR1 and CDR2 from the germline V gene are SGHTA and FQGNSA. CDR3 length equals 17 residues. V lost 1 base, J lost 0 bases, and 4 bases stayed unmatched. The CDR3 DNA reads TGTGCCAGCAGCTTAGGATTGGGACAGGGTAGCAATCAGCCCCAGCATTTT. It specifies CASSLGLGQGSNQPQHF.

This chain uses TRBV5-6 with TRBJ1-2; 9 bases agree with TRBD1. V shed 6 bases and J 8 bases; nucleotides not matched to a gene: 14. Germline V gene data show CDR1 as SGHDT and CDR2 as YYEEEE. The CDR3 totals 15 residues. CDR3 protein: CASTRGDRVLIGYTF. CDR3 nucleotides: TGTGCCAGCACCAGGGGGGACAGGGTGTTAATCGGCTACACCTTC.

V usage is TRBV7-2 and J usage is TRBJ1-3; the D gene is possibly TRBD1 (5 bases). Between the trimmed V and J ends, which lost 2 bases and 1 base, there was a span of 12 bases. Germline assignment: CDR1 SGHTA and CDR2 FQGNSA. CDR3 size: 16 residues. CDR3 DNA sequence: TGTGCCAGCAGCTTACTCGGGGGGGGTTCTGGAAACACCATATATTTT. Its translation is CASSLLGGGSGNTIYF. Full variable domain (remainder filled in from reference TRBV7-2 and TRBJ1-3): GAGVSQSPSNKVTEKGKDVELRCDPISGHTALYWYRQSLGQGLEFLIYFQGNSAPDKSGLPSDRFSAERTGGSVSTLTIQRTQQEDSAVYLCASSLLGGGSGNTIYFGEGSWLTVV.

The chain recombines TRBV14 with TRBJ1-2; 7 bases align to TRBD1. Germline values: CDR1 SGHDN, CDR2 FVKESK. Germline trimming cut 1 base from V and 5 bases from J; bases unmatched to any gene: 1. This CDR3 is built from 13 residues. Written as DNA, the CDR3 is TGTGCCAGCAGCCAAGGCAGGGGGTATGGCTACACCTTC. It encodes CASSQGRGYGYTF.

CDR3 DNA: TGTGCCAGCAGCCTAGACGACAACACTGAAGCTTTCTTT. Protein product: CASSLDDNTEAFF. This sequence joins TRBV6-2 or TRBV6-3 and TRBJ1-1; D unclear. The CDR3 covers 13 residues. V lost 6 bases to trimming and J lost 2 bases, with 10 bases between them. From germline, CDR1 is MNHEY and CDR2 SVGEGT.

This clone was seen once. The V gene is TRBV6-1, the J gene TRBJ1-3; D is undetermined. V was cut by 3 bases and J by 4 bases, with 16 bases left in between. The germline V gene encodes CDR1 MNHNS and CDR2 SASEGT. The CDR3 has 16 amino acids. CDR3 bases: TGTGCCAGCAGTGATCGGCCTCTTGCTACAGGAAACACCATATATTTT. Translation gives CASSDRPLATGNTIYF.

The chain carries TRBV9 and TRBJ2-1, with D possibly TRBD1 on 5 matching bases. Germline V gene data show CDR1 as SGDLS and CDR2 as YYNGEE. Trimming cost V 0 bases and J 5 bases, with 12 bases left between them. This CDR3 contains 15 residues. The chain's CDR3 is CASSVGRGLNNEQFF. In DNA, the CDR3 is TGTGCCAGCAGCGTAGGAAGGGGTTTGAACAATGAGCAGTTCTTC.

The V and J genes are TRBV2 and TRBJ2-1, with 7 positions matching TRBD1. V was clipped by 9 bases and J by 3 bases; unmatched bases: 5. The CDR3 runs to 13 residues. In germline, CDR1 is SNHLY, CDR2 FYNNEI. The CDR3 nucleotides are TGTGCCAGGGGCAGGGGGAACTACAATGAGCAGTTCTTC. Protein product: CARGRGNYNEQFF.

The chain uses TRBV7-9 and TRBJ1-4; TRBD1 is a possible D gene (6 bases). The germline CDR1 and CDR2 sequences are SEHNR and FQNEAQ (reference sequence). The CDR3 sequence is 14 residues long. V gave up 1 base and J gave up 7 bases, with 10 bases separating them. The DNA of the CDR3 is TGTGCCAGCAGCTTAGACAGGGTTCGTGAAAAACTGTTTTTT. Its translation: CASSLDRVREKLFF.

The CDR3 region is CASRTSEDRAGSPLHF. DNA of the CDR3: TGCGCCAGTAGAACCAGCGAGGACAGGGCAGGGTCACCCCTCCACTTT. The rearrangement uses TRBV5-1 and TRBJ1-6, with 8 bases lining up with TRBD1. V lost 8 bases to trimming and J lost 10 bases; unmatched junction nucleotides: 17. Germline assignment: CDR1 SGHRS and CDR2 YFSETQ. The CDR3 spans 16 residues.

The chain has TRBV20-1 and TRBJ2-1; 8 bases agree with TRBD2. This CDR3 comprises 14 residues. The trim removed 3 bases at V and 2 bases at J, leaving 3 bases unmatched. CDR1 and CDR2 (germline): DFQATT, SNEGSKA (reference sequence). In DNA form, the CDR3 reads TGCAGTGCTAGTCAAGCGGGGGCCTACAATGAGCAGTTCTTC. This translates into CSASQAGAYNEQFF.

The chain is built from TRBV6-5 and TRBJ2-1; 8 bases fit TRBD2. This CDR3 comprises 12 residues. CDR1 is MNHEY and CDR2 is SVGAGI in the germline V gene. V lost 7 bases, J lost 6 bases, and 2 bases stayed unmatched. CDR3 nucleotide sequence: TGTGCCAGCACGGGAGGGGGCAATGAGCAGTTCTTC. It codes for CASTGGGNEQFF.

This clone was counted a single time. CDR3 sequence: CASSGGGQIEKLFF. The CDR3 DNA is TGTGCCAGCAGTGGGGGGGGACAGATTGAAAAACTGTTTTTT. This chain uses TRBV2 with TRBJ1-4, with 7 bases identical to TRBD1. V shed 4 bases, J shed 7 bases, and the junction held 6 bases outside the gene matches. Germline CDR1 SNHLY, CDR2 FYNNEI. This CDR3 region has 14 residues.

This chain connects TRBV5-8 to TRBJ1-5; D unresolved. CDR3 length: 12 amino acids. The ends were cut back, 1 base at V and 6 bases at J, with 5 bases in the middle. CDR1 and CDR2 (germline): SGHTS, YDEGEE. The DNA for the CDR3 is TGTGCCAGCAGCTTGTACAGTCAGCCCCAGCATTTT. The encoded protein is CASSLYSQPQHF. Full variable domain (outside the CDR3, taken from reference TRBV5-8 and TRBJ1-5): EAGVTQSPTHLIKTRGQQATLRCSPISGHTSVYWYQQALGLGLQFLLWYDEGEERNRGNFPPRFSGRQFPNYSSELNVNALELEDSALYLCASSLYSQPQHFGDGTRLSIL.

The V gene is TRBV3-1 (or the pseudogene TRBV3-2), the J gene TRBJ2-7; D is ambiguous. The CDR3 consists of 11 residues. The V and J ends lost 2 bases and 9 bases respectively, with 8 bases between them. Germline CDR1 is LGHDT and CDR2 is YNNKEL (reference sequence). Here the CDR3 DNA reads TGTGCCAGCAGCCAAAACTACCTGCAGTACTTC. It is translated as CASSQNYLQYF.